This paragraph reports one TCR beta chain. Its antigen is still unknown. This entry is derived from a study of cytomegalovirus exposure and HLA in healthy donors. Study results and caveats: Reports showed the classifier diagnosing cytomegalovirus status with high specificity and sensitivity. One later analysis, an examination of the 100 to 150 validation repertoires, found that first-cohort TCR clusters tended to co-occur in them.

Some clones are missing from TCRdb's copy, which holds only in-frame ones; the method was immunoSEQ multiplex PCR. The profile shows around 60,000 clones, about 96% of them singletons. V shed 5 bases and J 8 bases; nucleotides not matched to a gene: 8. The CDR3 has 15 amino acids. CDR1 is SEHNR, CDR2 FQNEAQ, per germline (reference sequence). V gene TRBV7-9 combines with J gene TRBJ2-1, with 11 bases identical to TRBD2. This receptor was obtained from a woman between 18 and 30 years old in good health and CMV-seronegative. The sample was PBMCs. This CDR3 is CASSQAGTSGYEQFF. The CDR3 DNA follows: TGTGCCAGCAGCCAAGCGGGGACTAGCGGCTATGAGCAGTTCTTC.